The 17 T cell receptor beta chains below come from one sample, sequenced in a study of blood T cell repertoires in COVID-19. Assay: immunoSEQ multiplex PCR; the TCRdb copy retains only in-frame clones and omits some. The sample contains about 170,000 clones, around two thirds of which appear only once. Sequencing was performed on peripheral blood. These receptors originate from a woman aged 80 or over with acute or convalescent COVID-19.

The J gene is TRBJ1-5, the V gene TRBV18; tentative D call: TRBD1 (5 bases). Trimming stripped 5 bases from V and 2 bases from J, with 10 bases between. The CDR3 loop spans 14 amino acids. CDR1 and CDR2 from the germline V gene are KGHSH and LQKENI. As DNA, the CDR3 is TGTGCCAGCTCAGATCGGGGGGGCAATCAGCCCCAGCATTTT. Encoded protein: CASSDRGGNQPQHF.

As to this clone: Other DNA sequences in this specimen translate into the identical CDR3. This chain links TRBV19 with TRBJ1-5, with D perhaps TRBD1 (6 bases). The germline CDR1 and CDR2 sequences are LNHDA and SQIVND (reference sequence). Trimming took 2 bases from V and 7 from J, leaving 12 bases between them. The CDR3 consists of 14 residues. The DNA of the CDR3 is TGTGCCAGTAGTATAACGGGGGGCGGACAGCCCCAGCATTTT. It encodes CASSITGGGQPQHF.

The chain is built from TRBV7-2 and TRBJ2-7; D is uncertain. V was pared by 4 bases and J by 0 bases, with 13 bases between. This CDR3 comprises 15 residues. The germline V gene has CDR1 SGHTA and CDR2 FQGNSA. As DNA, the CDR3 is TGTGCCAGCAGCTATAGCACCCTGGGCTCCTACGAGCAGTACTTC. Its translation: CASSYSTLGSYEQYF.

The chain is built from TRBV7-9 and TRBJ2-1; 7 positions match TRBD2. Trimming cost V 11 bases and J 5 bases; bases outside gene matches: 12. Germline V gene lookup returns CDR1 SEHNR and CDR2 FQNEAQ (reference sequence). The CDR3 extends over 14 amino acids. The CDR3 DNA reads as TGTGCCGGGAGGGCGGGACTCTTCAACAATGAGCAGTTCTTC. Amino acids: CAGRAGLFNNEQFF.

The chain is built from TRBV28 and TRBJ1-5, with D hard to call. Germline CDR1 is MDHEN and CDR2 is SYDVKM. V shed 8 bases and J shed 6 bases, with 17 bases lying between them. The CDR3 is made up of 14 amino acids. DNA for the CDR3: TGTGCCAGCGGCCCGATGTCGGGTAGTCAGCCCCAGCATTTT. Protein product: CASGPMSGSQPQHF.

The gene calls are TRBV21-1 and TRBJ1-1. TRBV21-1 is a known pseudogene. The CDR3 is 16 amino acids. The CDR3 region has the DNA TGTGCCAGCAACGGGGGGGGACGGCACATGAACACTGAAGCTTTCTTT. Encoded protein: CASNGGGRHMNTEAFF.

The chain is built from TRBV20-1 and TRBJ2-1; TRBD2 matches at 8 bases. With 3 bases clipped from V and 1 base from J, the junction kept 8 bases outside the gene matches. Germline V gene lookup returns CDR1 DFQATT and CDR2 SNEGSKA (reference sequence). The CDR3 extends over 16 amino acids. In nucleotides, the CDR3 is TGCAGTGCTAGTCCGGCAACTAGCGGTTCCTACAATGAGCAGTTCTTC. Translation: CSASPATSGSYNEQFF.

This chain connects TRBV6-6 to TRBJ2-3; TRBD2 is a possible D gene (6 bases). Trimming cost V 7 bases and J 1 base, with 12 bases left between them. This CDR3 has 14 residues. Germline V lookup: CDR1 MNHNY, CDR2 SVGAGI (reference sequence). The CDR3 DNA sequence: TGTGCCAGCACTACGACGGGAGGCACAGATACGCAGTATTTT. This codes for CASTTTGGTDTQYF.

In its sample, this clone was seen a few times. The CDR3 DNA reads as TGTGCCAGCAGCTCTGCGGCCGGGAACTATGGCTACACCTTC. Translating it yields CASSSAAGNYGYTF. The chain recombines TRBV5-8 with TRBJ1-2; D call uncertain. The CDR3 sequence is 14 residues long. Trimming took off 3 bases at V and 2 bases at J, with 11 bases between the two ends. Germline-derived CDR1 and CDR2 are SGHTS and YDEGEE.

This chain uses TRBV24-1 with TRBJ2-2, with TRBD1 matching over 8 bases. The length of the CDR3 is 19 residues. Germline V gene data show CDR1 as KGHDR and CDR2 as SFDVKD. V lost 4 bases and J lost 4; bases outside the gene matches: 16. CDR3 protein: CATSEGGAVPGGSTGELFF. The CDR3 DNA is TGTGCCACCAGTGAAGGGGGAGCCGTTCCAGGGGGCAGCACCGGGGAGCTGTTTTTT.

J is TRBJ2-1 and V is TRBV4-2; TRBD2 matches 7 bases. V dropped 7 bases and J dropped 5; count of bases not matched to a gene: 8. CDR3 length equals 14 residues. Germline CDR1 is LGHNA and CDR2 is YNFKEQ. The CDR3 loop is CASTPGRNNNEQFF. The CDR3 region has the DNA TGTGCCAGCACACCCGGGAGGAACAACAATGAGCAGTTCTTC.

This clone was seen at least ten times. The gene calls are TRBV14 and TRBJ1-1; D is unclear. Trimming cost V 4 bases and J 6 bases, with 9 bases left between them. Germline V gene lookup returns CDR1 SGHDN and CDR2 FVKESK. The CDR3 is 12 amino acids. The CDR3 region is CASSPRGAEAFF. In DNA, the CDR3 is TGTGCCAGCAGCCCACGGGGTGCTGAAGCTTTCTTT.

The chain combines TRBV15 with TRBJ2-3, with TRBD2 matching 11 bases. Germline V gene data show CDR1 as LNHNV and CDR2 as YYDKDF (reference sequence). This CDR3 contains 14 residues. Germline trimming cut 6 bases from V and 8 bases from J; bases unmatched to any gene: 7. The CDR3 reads CATRGLADDSTQYF. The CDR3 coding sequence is TGTGCCACCAGGGGACTAGCGGACGACTCTACGCAGTATTTT.

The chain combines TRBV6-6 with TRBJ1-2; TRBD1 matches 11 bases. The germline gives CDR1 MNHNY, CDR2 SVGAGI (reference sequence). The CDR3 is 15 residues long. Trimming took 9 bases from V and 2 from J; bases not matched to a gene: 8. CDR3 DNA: TGTGCCAGTCGAACCGGGACAGGGGGGAACTATGGCTACACCTTC. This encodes CASRTGTGGNYGYTF.

The CDR3 protein is CASSYEGAGYGYTF. In DNA form, the CDR3 reads TGTGCCAGCAGTTACGAGGGGGCCGGCTATGGCTACACCTTC. The chain recombines TRBV28 with TRBJ1-2, with 7 bases that match TRBD1. There are 14 residues in the CDR3. Germline V lookup: CDR1 MDHEN, CDR2 SYDVKM. J lost 4 bases, V lost 4 bases, and 6 bases had no gene match.

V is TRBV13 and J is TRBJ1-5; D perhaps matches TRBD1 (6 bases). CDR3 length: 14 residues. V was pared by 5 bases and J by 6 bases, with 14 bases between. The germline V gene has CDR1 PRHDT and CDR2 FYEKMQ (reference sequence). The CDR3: CASSRRGTGQPQHF. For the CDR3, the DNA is TGTGCCAGCAGCCGTAGGGGGACGGGTCAGCCCCAGCATTTT.

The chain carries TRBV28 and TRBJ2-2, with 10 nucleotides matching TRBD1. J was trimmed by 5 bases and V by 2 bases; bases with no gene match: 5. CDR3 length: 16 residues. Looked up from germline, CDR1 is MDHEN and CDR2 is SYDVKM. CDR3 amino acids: CASSLPGQGTTGELFF. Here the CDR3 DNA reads TGTGCCAGCAGTTTACCGGGACAGGGGACTACCGGGGAGCTGTTTTTT.